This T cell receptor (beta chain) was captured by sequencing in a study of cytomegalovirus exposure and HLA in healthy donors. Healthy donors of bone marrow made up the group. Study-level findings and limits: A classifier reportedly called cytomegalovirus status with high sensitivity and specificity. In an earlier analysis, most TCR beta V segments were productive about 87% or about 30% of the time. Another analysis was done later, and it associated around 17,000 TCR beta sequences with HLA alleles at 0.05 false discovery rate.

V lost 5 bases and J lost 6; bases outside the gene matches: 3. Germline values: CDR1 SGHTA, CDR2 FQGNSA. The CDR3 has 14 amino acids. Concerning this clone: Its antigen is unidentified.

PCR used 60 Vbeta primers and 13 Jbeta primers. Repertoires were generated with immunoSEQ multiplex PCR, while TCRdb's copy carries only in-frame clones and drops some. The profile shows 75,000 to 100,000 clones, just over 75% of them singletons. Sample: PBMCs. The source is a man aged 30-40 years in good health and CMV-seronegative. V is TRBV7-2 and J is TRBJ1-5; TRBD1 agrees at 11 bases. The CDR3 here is CASSQGTGGQPQHF. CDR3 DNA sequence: TGTGCCAGCAGCCAAGGGACAGGGGGTCAGCCCCAGCATTTT.